This paragraph reports one T cell receptor beta chain. The clone's antigen remains unknown. Base qualities are not provided; no much larger clone lies one nucleotide away. This sample's treatment or condition label indicates: in vitro stimulation with specific CMV peptide epitopes to enrich CMV-specific T cells. Sequencing relied on an Illumina HiSeq 1500. Clones were called with MiXCR by TCRdb after fastp trimmed the public reads at Q25, and only in-frame beta chains were retained. A single entry per CDR3 protein holds the most common genes and DNA from its merged rows. The sample table lists about 920,000 distinct CDR3 sequences, approximately 33% of them with a count of one. The biggest ten clones account for roughly 13% of the sample. This sample was taken from a study of T cell repertoires in cytomegalovirus infection (dated by TCRdb to the late 2010s). In the study overall: The peptide stimulations were aimed at well-studied HLA-B-restricted epitopes as well as recently identified HLA-C-restricted CMV epitopes, whose presentation resists viral immunomodulation. Because public TCR beta signatures pointed to carriage of CMV infection together with the matching HLA type, the HLA type of each donor mattered for the analysis. General conclusions and limits of the study: Cumulative frequency of public TCR beta family members discriminated carriers of CMV infection plus the relevant HLA type in this cohort and an independent approximately 350-donor cohort. In the ex vivo response, HLA-C-restricted CMV-specific TCR beta clonotypes were dominant, and in two of eight donors the single most frequent clonotype came from this HLA-C-restricted group.

In the germline V gene (reference sequence), CDR1 corresponds to DFQATT and CDR2 to SNEGSKA. V ends up 1 base short and J 4 bases short, with an unmatched junction base count of 9. Counted from cysteine to phenylalanine, this CDR3 has 16 amino acids. Here the CDR3 DNA is all that survives: 48 bases in frame from base 1. This material consisted of cultured CD8+ T cells from PBMCs, taken from culture after CMV antigen stimulation. The TCR originated in a human donor in good health (CMV status not recorded). Some clones in this sample may be carry-over from other donors' samples. This receptor chain uses TRBV20-1 and TRBJ2-1, with TRBD1 matching 8 junction bases. CDR3 reads: CSARAPGTGEYNEQFF. The nucleotide sequence reads TGCAGTGCTAGAGCCCCCGGGACAGGAGAATACAATGAGCAGTTCTTC.